These 30 T cell receptor beta chains were sequenced from one sample in a study of T cells in Graves' hyperthyroidism and ophthalmopathy. From RNA transcripts, TCR beta CDR3 regions were amplified. HTBI primers were used for first-round RT-PCR of the TCR CDR3. TCRdb re-derived calls from the multiplex PCR reads in MiXCR, one entry per CDR3 protein. The repertoire consists of 550,000 to 700,000 distinct CDR3 sequences, with under 15% occurring once and the leading ten covering approximately 4.2%. Material for sequencing was blood. These receptors originate from a woman in her 40s with Graves' ophthalmopathy.

The V gene is TRBV20-1, the J gene TRBJ1-1; 7 positions match TRBD1. V was clipped by 6 bases and J by 1 base; unmatched bases: 5. The CDR3 contains 13 residues. In germline, CDR1 is DFQATT, CDR2 SNEGSKA (reference sequence). The CDR3 sequence is CSAMTGRNTEAFF. The CDR3 DNA reads as TGCAGTGCGATGACAGGGAGGAACACTGAAGCTTTCTTT.

This clonotype showed up just a few times. This chain links TRBV6-2 or TRBV6-3 with TRBJ2-7; TRBD2 aligns across 12 bases. Germline CDR1 and CDR2: MNHEY and SVGEGT. CDR3 length: 15 amino acids. After removal of 0 bases from V and 5 bases from J, the junction contained 2 bases not matched to a gene. CDR3 region: CASSYSTSGRNEQYF. In DNA form, the CDR3 reads TGTGCCAGCAGTTACTCAACTAGCGGGAGGAACGAGCAGTACTTC.

This clonotype was counted at least ten times. The chain has TRBV20-1 and TRBJ2-7, with 11 positions matching TRBD2. The CDR3 length is 14 residues. Germline lookup yields CDR1 DFQATT and CDR2 SNEGSKA (reference sequence). V lost 3 bases to trimming and J lost 6 bases; unmatched junction nucleotides: 7. CDR3 nucleotides: TGCAGTGCTAGTATACTAGCGGGAGTTAGCGAGCAGTACTTC. Encoded protein: CSASILAGVSEQYF.

The table lists this clonotype with many counts. The J gene is TRBJ1-2, the V gene TRBV9, with TRBD1 matching 7 bases. CDR1 is SGDLS and CDR2 is YYNGEE in the germline V gene. This CDR3 contains 13 residues. J lost 7 bases, V lost 7 bases, and 10 bases had no gene match. The CDR3 reads CASRGQATFGYTF. The DNA of the CDR3 is TGTGCCAGCCGAGGACAGGCGACTTTTGGCTACACCTTC.

The table lists this clonotype with many counts. This chain uses TRBV10-3 with TRBJ2-7, with TRBD1 identical over 10 bases. Germline values: CDR1 ENHRY, CDR2 SYGVKD. J lost 0 bases, V lost 4 bases, and 3 bases had no gene match. CDR3 length: 15 amino acids. Here the CDR3 reads CAISGTGGDSYEQYF. CDR3 sequence (DNA): TGTGCCATCAGTGGGACAGGGGGGGACTCCTACGAGCAGTACTTC.

The chain carries TRBV7-9 and TRBJ1-1; a possible D gene is TRBD1 (6 bases). This CDR3 comprises 14 residues. Germline V gene sequence: CDR1 SEHNR, CDR2 FQNEAQ (reference sequence). Trimming left V 2 bases short and J 4 bases short, with 11 bases between. The CDR3 bases are TGTGCCAGCAGCTTACACAGGGAGGGCACTGAAGCTTTCTTT. Its translation: CASSLHREGTEAFF. Using reference TRBV7-9 and TRBJ1-1 for the parts outside the CDR3, the full variable domain is DTGVSQNPRHKITKRGQNVTFRCDPISEHNRLYWYRQTLGQGPEFLTYFQNEAQLEKSRLLSDRFSAERPKGSFSTLEIQRTEQGDSAMYLCASSLHREGTEAFFGQGTRLTVV.

The V call is TRBV28, the J call TRBJ2-7, with TRBD2 matching over 11 bases. Germline values: CDR1 MDHEN, CDR2 SYDVKM. The length of the CDR3 is 15 residues. Trimming took 6 bases from V and 0 from J; bases not matched to a gene: 4. As DNA, the CDR3 is TGTGCCAGCAGAAGGACTAGCGGGCACTCCTACGAGCAGTACTTC. Its translation: CASRRTSGHSYEQYF.

This clonotype was counted ten times or more. This sequence joins TRBV7-6 and TRBJ2-7, with D possibly being TRBD2 (5 bases). The CDR3 has 13 residues. Trimming stripped 5 bases from V and 0 bases from J, with 8 bases between. The germline V gene has CDR1 SGHVS and CDR2 FNYEAQ. The CDR3, as DNA: TGTGCCAGCAGCGTCCGGGACTCCTACGAGCAGTACTTC. Translated: CASSVRDSYEQYF.

V gene TRBV20-1 combines with J gene TRBJ2-5; a possible D gene is TRBD2 (5 bases). The germline gives CDR1 DFQATT, CDR2 SNEGSKA (reference sequence). Trimming pared 6 bases from V and 1 base from J, leaving 15 bases between. The CDR3 loop spans 14 amino acids. DNA for the CDR3: TGCAGTGCCCCCGCGCCGGGATCCCAAGAGACCCAGTACTTC. This gives the protein CSAPAPGSQETQYF.

This clonotype was seen ten or more times. The chain joins TRBV19 to TRBJ1-1; possible D gene TRBD1, 6 bases. The CDR3 runs 13 residues. V lost 4 bases to trimming and J lost 8 bases, with 14 bases between them. Germline CDR1 LNHDA, CDR2 SQIVND (reference sequence). CDR3 residues: CASSTTTGAEAFF. Written as DNA, the CDR3 is TGTGCCAGTAGTACCACGACAGGAGCGGAAGCTTTCTTT.

This clonotype was seen repeatedly, ten times or more. The chain employs TRBV5-1 and TRBJ2-5, with D possibly matching TRBD2 (6 bases). Germline-derived CDR1 and CDR2 are SGHRS and YFSETQ. The V end lost 6 bases, the J end lost 0 bases, and 9 bases lay between the germline ends. There are 13 residues in the CDR3. The CDR3 coding sequence is TGCGCCAGCAAGGAGGGACACCAAGAGACCCAGTACTTC. Translating it yields CASKEGHQETQYF.

This clonotype was recorded at least ten times. The chain employs TRBV7-2 and TRBJ2-7; 9 bases line up with TRBD2. J was trimmed by 7 bases and V by 1 base; bases with no gene match: 14. The CDR3 consists of 17 residues. CDR1 and CDR2 from the germline V gene are SGHTA and FQGNSA. The DNA of the CDR3 is TGTGCCAGCAGCTTAGTGGGGGCTAGCGGGATATCGTTTGAGCAGTACTTC. Amino acid sequence: CASSLVGASGISFEQYF.

This clonotype has only one observation. The V gene is TRBV7-2, the J gene TRBJ2-7; D gene unclear. Trimming pared 2 bases from V and 6 bases from J, leaving 17 bases between. Germline V gene data show CDR1 as SGHTA and CDR2 as FQGNSA. CDR3 length: 15 amino acids. The CDR3 nucleotides read TGTGCCAGCAGCTTATCGGGCCCAATCGTTGGCGAGCAGTACTTC. Encoded protein: CASSLSGPIVGEQYF.

The chain couples TRBV6-2 or TRBV6-3 to TRBJ2-2; no reliable D call. This CDR3 has 11 residues. Germline CDR1 is MNHEY and CDR2 is SVGEGT. V was pared by 7 bases and J by 5 bases, with 5 bases between. Here the CDR3 DNA reads TGTGCCAGCATGAGAACCGGGGAGCTGTTTTTT. It translates to CASMRTGELFF.

This clonotype was observed many times. This chain links TRBV6-2 or TRBV6-3 with TRBJ2-7; 11 nucleotides match TRBD2. V gave up 6 bases and J gave up 8 bases; unmatched junction bases: 24. Germline V gives CDR1 MNHEY, CDR2 SVGEGT. This CDR3 region has 19 residues. The CDR3 coding sequence is TGTGCCAGCAGCAGACAGCCTTACTACTTACTAGCGGGAGCCCTCCAGCAGTACTTC. Residues: CASSRQPYYLLAGALQQYF.

Ten or more counts support this clonotype. The chain uses TRBV7-6 and TRBJ2-4; D gene uncertain. CDR1 is SGHVS, CDR2 FNYEAQ, per germline. Trimming took off 0 bases at V and 7 bases at J, with 10 bases between the two ends. There are 14 residues in the CDR3. CDR3 region: CASSLAIGPNIQYF. The CDR3 coding sequence is TGTGCCAGCAGCTTAGCGATAGGCCCTAACATTCAGTACTTC.

This clonotype was recorded at least ten times. The chain is built from TRBV6-2 or TRBV6-3 and TRBJ2-7; TRBD2 matches at 7 bases. Losses at the gene ends were 6 bases for V and 6 bases for J; bases not matched to a gene: 11. The CDR3 is 14 amino acids. Germline V gene sequence: CDR1 MNHEY, CDR2 SVGEGT. The CDR3 is CASSKTRELLEQYF. CDR3 sequence (DNA): TGTGCCAGCAGCAAGACGCGGGAGCTTCTCGAGCAGTACTTC.

This clonotype occurred many times. The J gene is TRBJ2-7, the V gene TRBV6-5; TRBD2 matches at 10 bases. Germline V CDR1 and CDR2: MNHEY, SVGAGI. The CDR3 is 14 residues long. Trimming took 2 bases from V and 2 from J; bases not matched to a gene: 0. The CDR3 DNA follows: TGTGCCAGCAGTTACGGACTAGCGGCCTACGAGCAGTACTTC. Translating gives CASSYGLAAYEQYF.

This clonotype was detected ten times or more. The V call is TRBV10-2, the J call TRBJ1-1; 8 bases are a match to TRBD1. With V trimmed by 4 bases and J by 7 bases, 5 bases remained unmatched. CDR1 WSHSY and CDR2 SAAADI come from the germline V gene. CDR3 length equals 13 residues. The CDR3 DNA is TGCGCCAGCAGTGCGTACAGGGGGTATGAAGCTTTCTTT. This sequence encodes CASSAYRGYEAFF.

The table lists this clonotype with many counts. The chain has TRBV24-1 and TRBJ1-2; D gene ambiguous. The ends were cut back, 2 bases at V and 4 bases at J, with 7 bases in the middle. The CDR3 is 13 residues long. CDR1 KGHDR and CDR2 SFDVKD come from the germline V gene. The CDR3 DNA is TGTGCCACCAGTGATTCGTACAGCTATGGCTACACCTTC. Its translation is CATSDSYSYGYTF.

In its sample, this clonotype was seen many times. The rearrangement joins TRBV20-1 to TRBJ2-7; TRBD2 matches 11 bases. The germline V gene has CDR1 DFQATT and CDR2 SNEGSKA (reference sequence). After removal of 0 bases from V and 0 bases from J, the junction contained 4 bases not matched to a gene. The CDR3 covers 16 residues. The CDR3 DNA reads as TGCAGTGCTAGAGAAACTAGCGGGAGTAGCTCCTACGAGCAGTACTTC. Translated: CSARETSGSSSYEQYF.

The chain has TRBV20-1 and TRBJ2-2; 7 nucleotides align to TRBD2. Germline CDR1 is DFQATT and CDR2 is SNEGSKA (reference sequence). V gave up 0 bases and J gave up 5 bases; unmatched junction bases: 18. The CDR3 is 19 residues long. CDR3 DNA: TGCAGTGCTAGAGACCCCCGTGGGTGGCGGGAGCCGGGGACCGGGGAGCTGTTTTTT. Protein sequence: CSARDPRGWREPGTGELFF.

Ten or more counts support this clonotype. The rearrangement uses TRBV28 and TRBJ2-2, with D possibly matching TRBD2 (6 bases). V was shortened by 8 bases and J by 4 bases, with 14 bases between the two germline ends. Germline CDR1 and CDR2: MDHEN and SYDVKM. The CDR3 loop spans 14 amino acids. The CDR3 is CASCPRDCTGELFF. The CDR3 bases are TGTGCCAGCTGCCCCCGGGACTGCACCGGGGAGCTGTTTTTT.

This clonotype was recorded a few times. V is TRBV9 and J is TRBJ2-7; TRBD2 matches 8 bases. Trimming removed 5 bases from V and 3 bases from J; junction bases left unmatched: 13. Per the germline V gene, CDR1 is SGDLS and CDR2 is YYNGEE. This CDR3 is built from 16 residues. CDR3 sequence: CASSAQMGREVYEQYF. DNA for the CDR3: TGTGCCAGCAGTGCCCAAATGGGGCGGGAGGTCTACGAGCAGTACTTC.

This clonotype was observed a few times. The rearrangement links TRBV6-1 to TRBJ2-7, with D possibly being TRBD1 or TRBD2 (5 bases each). Trimming removed 6 bases at V and 3 bases at J, with 21 bases between. This CDR3 region has 16 residues. From germline, CDR1 is MNHNS and CDR2 SASEGT. The CDR3 sequence is CASRSLGVQGGYEQYF. The CDR3 DNA reads TGTGCCAGCAGGTCCTTGGGGGTCCAAGGAGGCTACGAGCAGTACTTC.

The V gene is TRBV13, the J gene TRBJ2-7; tentatively, D is TRBD2 (6 bases). V was clipped by 7 bases and J by 5 bases, with 15 bases between them. CDR3 length: 13 residues. The germline gives CDR1 PRHDT, CDR2 FYEKMQ (reference sequence). CDR3: CASTPLGGDEQYF. The CDR3 DNA reads as TGTGCCAGCACACCACTGGGAGGCGACGAGCAGTACTTC.

This clonotype came up many times. The rearrangement uses TRBV28 and TRBJ1-5, with TRBD1 matching over 9 bases. The V segment lost 6 bases and the J segment 2 bases; nucleotides outside the gene matches: 14. The CDR3 totals 18 residues. Germline CDR1 and CDR2: MDHEN and SYDVKM. CDR3 protein: CASRRGRVGQGGNQPQHF. DNA for the CDR3: TGTGCCAGCAGGAGGGGTAGAGTGGGACAGGGAGGCAATCAGCCCCAGCATTTT.

This clonotype has at least ten counts. The V and J genes are TRBV7-2 and TRBJ2-5; TRBD1 agrees at 11 bases. The CDR3 covers 15 residues. Germline CDR1 and CDR2: SGHTA and FQGNSA. After removal of 4 bases from V and 1 base from J, the junction contained 2 bases not matched to a gene. The CDR3 region is CASSSGTGGQETQYF. As DNA, the CDR3 is TGTGCCAGCAGCTCCGGGACAGGGGGCCAAGAGACCCAGTACTTC.

V and J are TRBV6-4 and TRBJ2-2; D gene ambiguous. CDR1 is MRHNA, CDR2 SNTAGT, per germline. Trimming removed 2 bases from V and 4 bases from J, with 8 bases in between. CDR3 length: 14 residues. The CDR3 bases are TGTGCCAGCAGTGACACGGCCAGCACCGGGGAGCTGTTTTTT. It encodes CASSDTASTGELFF.

There are many counts of this clonotype. The chain has TRBV29-1 and TRBJ2-5, with D possibly matching TRBD2 (6 bases). The CDR3 has 15 amino acids. Germline CDR1 SQVTM, CDR2 ANQGSEA. V lost 0 bases to trimming and J lost 5 bases, with 16 bases between them. The CDR3 is CSVEDQGPAGETQYF. Written as DNA, the CDR3 is TGCAGCGTTGAAGATCAAGGGCCGGCGGGGGAGACCCAGTACTTC. Full variable domain (remainder filled in from reference TRBV29-1 and TRBJ2-5): SAVISQKPSRDICQRGTSLTIQCQVDSQVTMMFWYRQQPGQSLTLIATANQGSEATYESGFVIDKFPISRPNLTFSTLTVSNMSPEDSSIYLCSVEDQGPAGETQYFGPGTRLLVL.